This TCR beta chain was recovered during a study of T cell responses to AZD1222 COVID-19 vaccine. Overall study findings and caveats: Only five to seven AZD1222 recipients tested seropositive at baseline.

TCRdb's table, derived via immunoSEQ multiplex PCR, lists solely in-frame clones and lacks some. The sample carries more than 110,000 clones, roughly 92% recorded once. In the case of this clone: The target antigen is unknown.

V was trimmed by 4 bases and J by 4 bases, leaving 8 bases between them. The CDR3 has 13 residues. Germline CDR1 reads SGHTA; CDR2 reads FQGNSA. The sequence came from an adult in good health. The rearrangement joins TRBV7-2 to TRBJ1-5; possibly TRBD1 for D (6 bases). The specimen was peripheral blood, collected on day 0 of AZD1222 vaccination. The CDR3 bases are TGTGCCAGCAGCTCACAGGGAAATCAGCCCCAGCATTTT. Translation gives CASSSQGNQPQHF.